Below are 14 T cell receptor beta chains sequenced from a single sample in a study of T cells in Graves' hyperthyroidism and ophthalmopathy. Researchers took RNA transcripts and amplified the TCR beta CDR3 regions from them. The HTBI primer set served for first-round RT-PCR of the TCR CDR3. TCRdb called the multiplex PCR reads again in MiXCR, with one record for every CDR3 protein. The sample contains around 350,000 distinct CDR3 sequences, roughly 15% of which appear only once. The specimen was blood. These receptors were obtained from a woman in her twenties or thirties with Graves' ophthalmopathy.

This clonotype was counted many times. The gene calls are TRBV30 and TRBJ1-1, with 7 bases lining up with TRBD1. Germline lookup yields CDR1 GTSNPN and CDR2 SVGIG (reference sequence). This CDR3 is 16 amino acids long. Germline trimming cut 4 bases from V and 0 bases from J; bases unmatched to any gene: 11. As DNA, the CDR3 is TGTGCCTGGATTCCACAGGGGTCCTATATGAACACTGAAGCTTTCTTT. Amino acid sequence: CAWIPQGSYMNTEAFF.

This clonotype turned up a few times. The chain links TRBV5-4 to TRBJ2-7; D is unresolved. The CDR3 is made up of 14 amino acids. The germline V and J ends were trimmed by 0 bases and 5 bases, with 12 bases remaining between them. Germline loops: CDR1 SGHNT, CDR2 YYREEE (reference sequence). The CDR3 DNA reads TGTGCCAGCAGCTTGGACCTCCATGGCGACGAGCAGTACTTC. Protein: CASSLDLHGDEQYF.

Many counts were recorded for this clonotype. The chain links TRBV5-6 to TRBJ1-2; TRBD1 is a possible D gene (6 bases). Trimming removed 6 bases at V and 8 bases at J, with 20 bases between. Germline V gives CDR1 SGHDT, CDR2 YYEEEE. CDR3 length: 14 residues. CDR3 in DNA: TGTGCCAGCAACCCACTGACAACAGGGTACGGCTACACCTTC. Translating it yields CASNPLTTGYGYTF. The full variable domain, with the rest looked up from reference TRBV5-6 and TRBJ1-2, is DAGVTQSPTHLIKTRGQQVTLRCSPKSGHDTVSWYQQALGQGPQFIFQYYEEEERQRGNFPDRFSGHQFPNYSSELNVNALLLGDSALYLCASNPLTTGYGYTFGSGTRLTVV.

The chain is built from TRBV7-9 and TRBJ2-7; the match to TRBD2 covers 14 bases. Germline V gene data show CDR1 as SEHNR and CDR2 as FQNEAQ (reference sequence). The CDR3 loop spans 17 amino acids. V shed 5 bases and J 4 bases; nucleotides not matched to a gene: 10. The CDR3 spells CASSPGLAGGQSYEQYF. The CDR3, as DNA: TGTGCCAGCAGCCCAGGACTAGCGGGGGGCCAAAGTTACGAGCAGTACTTC. Full variable domain (rest looked up from reference TRBV7-9 and TRBJ2-7): DTGVSQNPRHKITKRGQNVTFRCDPISEHNRLYWYRQTLGQGPEFLTYFQNEAQLEKSRLLSDRFSAERPKGSFSTLEIQRTEQGDSAMYLCASSPGLAGGQSYEQYFGPGTRLTVT.

This clonotype was seen at least ten times. The chain combines TRBV27 with TRBJ1-1; perhaps TRBD1 as D (6 bases). V dropped 2 bases and J dropped 1 base, with 11 bases sitting between them. The germline V gene has CDR1 MNHEY and CDR2 SMNVEV (reference sequence). The CDR3 length is 15 residues. The CDR3 sequence is CASSLKGETNTEAFF. The CDR3 region has the DNA TGTGCCAGCAGTTTAAAGGGGGAGACGAACACTGAAGCTTTCTTT.

There are many counts of this clonotype. J is TRBJ2-2 and V is TRBV5-1; weak D call: TRBD1 (5 bases). Trimming shortened V by 4 bases and J by 6 bases, and 13 bases separated the two germline ends. The CDR3 spans 14 residues. The germline V gene has CDR1 SGHRS and CDR2 YFSETQ. The DNA for the CDR3 is TGCGCCAGCAGCGAAACCAGGGTTGCCGGGGAGCTGTTTTTT. It codes for CASSETRVAGELFF.

The V call is TRBV10-3, the J call TRBJ2-7; 7 bases are shared with TRBD1. The V segment lost 0 bases and the J segment 3 bases; nucleotides outside the gene matches: 5. There are 15 residues in the CDR3. The germline gives CDR1 ENHRY, CDR2 SYGVKD. The DNA of the CDR3 is TGTGCCATCAGTGAGTCGGGTTCAGGGGGCTACGAGCAGTACTTC. Translated, it gives CAISESGSGGYEQYF.

This chain links TRBV19 with TRBJ1-1, with D maybe TRBD1 (5 bases). This CDR3 comprises 15 residues. Trimming left V 3 bases short and J 1 base short, with 12 bases between. The V gene's germline CDR1 is LNHDA and CDR2 SQIVND (reference sequence). CDR3 region: CASSIRGRRNTEAFF. CDR3 coding DNA: TGTGCCAGTAGTATCCGGGGACGGAGGAACACTGAAGCTTTCTTT.

There are many counts of this clonotype. This chain uses TRBV20-1 with TRBJ1-5, with a weak D call TRBD1 (5 bases). The CDR3 runs to 15 residues. The V gene lost 3 bases and the J gene lost 0 bases, with 12 bases spanning the gap. CDR1 and CDR2 from the germline V gene are DFQATT and SNEGSKA (reference sequence). CDR3 sequence reads: CSARGGENSNQPQHF. The CDR3 DNA reads as TGCAGTGCTAGGGGGGGGGAGAATAGCAATCAGCCCCAGCATTTT.

This chain joins TRBV5-1 and TRBJ2-3, with 9 bases identical to TRBD2. The trim removed 7 bases at V and 2 bases at J, leaving 5 bases unmatched. From germline, CDR1 is SGHRS and CDR2 YFSETQ. The CDR3 extends over 14 amino acids. CDR3 DNA: TGCGCCAGCCTAGCGGGGCATGACACAGATACGCAGTATTTT. As protein: CASLAGHDTDTQYF.

In this sample, this clonotype turned up many times. The chain combines TRBV30 with TRBJ1-6; D is perhaps TRBD1 (6 bases). There are 14 residues in the CDR3. Germline V gene data show CDR1 as GTSNPN and CDR2 as SVGIG (reference sequence). V lost 5 bases, J lost 9 bases, and 17 bases lay in between. Written as DNA, the CDR3 is TGTGCCTGGGAAGGAAGGGGGTTCCGTTCACCCCTCCACTTT. Protein: CAWEGRGFRSPLHF.

The sample holds many counts of this clonotype. The chain links TRBV20-1 to TRBJ1-3; no definite D call. Trimming took 4 bases from V and 0 from J, leaving 13 bases between them. The CDR3 length is 15 residues. The germline V gene has CDR1 DFQATT and CDR2 SNEGSKA (reference sequence). The CDR3 region has the DNA TGCAGTGCTACCCGCGGAGCTAGCTCTGGAAACACCATATATTTT. The encoded protein is CSATRGASSGNTIYF.

This clonotype was recorded many times. V is TRBV28 and J is TRBJ1-3; no clear D gene. CDR1 is MDHEN, CDR2 SYDVKM, per germline. Between the trimmed V and J ends, which lost 5 bases and 4 bases, there was a span of 12 bases. CDR3 length equals 14 residues. In DNA form, the CDR3 reads TGTGCCAGCAGTATCGTCGGGCTGGGAAACACCATATATTTT. Protein sequence: CASSIVGLGNTIYF.

The CDR3 loop is CASSPPVGQGKNIQYF. Here the CDR3 DNA reads TGTGCCAGCTCACCACCGGTGGGACAGGGCAAAAACATTCAGTACTTC. The J gene is TRBJ2-4, the V gene TRBV18; 9 bases are a match to TRBD1. Germline CDR1 is KGHSH and CDR2 is LQKENI. This CDR3 comprises 16 residues. J was trimmed by 3 bases and V by 0 bases; bases with no gene match: 3.